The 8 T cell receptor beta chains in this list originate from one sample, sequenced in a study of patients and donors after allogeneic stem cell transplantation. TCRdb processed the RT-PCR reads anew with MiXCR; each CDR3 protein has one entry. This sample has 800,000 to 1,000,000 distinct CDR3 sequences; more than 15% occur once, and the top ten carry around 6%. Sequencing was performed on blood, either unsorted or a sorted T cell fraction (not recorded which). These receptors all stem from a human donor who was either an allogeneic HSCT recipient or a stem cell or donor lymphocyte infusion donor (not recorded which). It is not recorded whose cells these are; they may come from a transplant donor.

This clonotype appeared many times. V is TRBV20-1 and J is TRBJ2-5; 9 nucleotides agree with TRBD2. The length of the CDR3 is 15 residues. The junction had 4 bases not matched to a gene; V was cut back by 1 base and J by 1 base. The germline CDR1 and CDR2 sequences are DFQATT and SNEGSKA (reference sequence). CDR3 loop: CSARVASGAQETQYF. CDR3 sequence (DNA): TGCAGTGCTAGAGTGGCTAGCGGGGCCCAAGAGACCCAGTACTTC.

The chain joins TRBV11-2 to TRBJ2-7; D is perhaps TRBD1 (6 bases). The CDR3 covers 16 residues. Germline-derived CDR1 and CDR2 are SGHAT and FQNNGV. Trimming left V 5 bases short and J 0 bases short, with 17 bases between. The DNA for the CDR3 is TGTGCCAGCAGCGTTAGGGCAGGGGTCGCCTCCTACGAGCAGTACTTC. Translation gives CASSVRAGVASYEQYF.

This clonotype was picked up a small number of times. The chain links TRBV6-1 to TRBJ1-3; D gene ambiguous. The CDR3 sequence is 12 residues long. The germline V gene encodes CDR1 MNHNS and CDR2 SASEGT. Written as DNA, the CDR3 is TGTGTCTCCCTCAGGAATTTAAACACCATATATTTT. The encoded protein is CVSLRNLNTIYF.

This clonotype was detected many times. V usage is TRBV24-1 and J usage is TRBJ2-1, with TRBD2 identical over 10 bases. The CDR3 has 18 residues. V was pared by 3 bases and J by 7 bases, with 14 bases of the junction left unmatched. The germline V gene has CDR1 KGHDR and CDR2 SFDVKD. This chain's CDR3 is CATSDPKEERGGRNEQFF. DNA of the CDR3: TGTGCCACCAGTGATCCGAAGGAGGAGCGGGGGGGTCGAAATGAGCAGTTCTTC.

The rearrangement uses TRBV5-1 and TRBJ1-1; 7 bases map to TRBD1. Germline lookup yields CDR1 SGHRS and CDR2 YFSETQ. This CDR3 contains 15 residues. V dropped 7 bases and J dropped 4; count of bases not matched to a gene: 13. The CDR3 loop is CASARDSGSGTEAFF. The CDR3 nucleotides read TGCGCCAGCGCACGGGACAGCGGGAGCGGCACTGAAGCTTTCTTT.

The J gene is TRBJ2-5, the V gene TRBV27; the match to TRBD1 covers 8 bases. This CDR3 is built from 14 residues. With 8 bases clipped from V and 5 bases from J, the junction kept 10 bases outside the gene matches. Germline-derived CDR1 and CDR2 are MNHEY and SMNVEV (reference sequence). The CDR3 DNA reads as TGTGCCAGCGGACAGGGACCGACCGCCGAGACCCAGTACTTC. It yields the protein CASGQGPTAETQYF.

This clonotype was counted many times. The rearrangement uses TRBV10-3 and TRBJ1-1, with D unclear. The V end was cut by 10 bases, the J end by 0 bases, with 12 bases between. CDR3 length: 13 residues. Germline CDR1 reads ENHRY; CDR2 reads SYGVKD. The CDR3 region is CATTKNLNTEAFF. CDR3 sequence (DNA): TGTGCCACCACAAAGAATTTGAACACTGAAGCTTTCTTT.

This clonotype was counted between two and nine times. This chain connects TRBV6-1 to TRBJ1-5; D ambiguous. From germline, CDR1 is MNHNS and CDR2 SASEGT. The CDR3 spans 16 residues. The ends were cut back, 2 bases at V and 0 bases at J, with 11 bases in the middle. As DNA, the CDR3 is TGTGCCAGCAGTGAATGGGCAGCCGATAGCAATCAGCCCCAGCATTTT. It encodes CASSEWAADSNQPQHF.